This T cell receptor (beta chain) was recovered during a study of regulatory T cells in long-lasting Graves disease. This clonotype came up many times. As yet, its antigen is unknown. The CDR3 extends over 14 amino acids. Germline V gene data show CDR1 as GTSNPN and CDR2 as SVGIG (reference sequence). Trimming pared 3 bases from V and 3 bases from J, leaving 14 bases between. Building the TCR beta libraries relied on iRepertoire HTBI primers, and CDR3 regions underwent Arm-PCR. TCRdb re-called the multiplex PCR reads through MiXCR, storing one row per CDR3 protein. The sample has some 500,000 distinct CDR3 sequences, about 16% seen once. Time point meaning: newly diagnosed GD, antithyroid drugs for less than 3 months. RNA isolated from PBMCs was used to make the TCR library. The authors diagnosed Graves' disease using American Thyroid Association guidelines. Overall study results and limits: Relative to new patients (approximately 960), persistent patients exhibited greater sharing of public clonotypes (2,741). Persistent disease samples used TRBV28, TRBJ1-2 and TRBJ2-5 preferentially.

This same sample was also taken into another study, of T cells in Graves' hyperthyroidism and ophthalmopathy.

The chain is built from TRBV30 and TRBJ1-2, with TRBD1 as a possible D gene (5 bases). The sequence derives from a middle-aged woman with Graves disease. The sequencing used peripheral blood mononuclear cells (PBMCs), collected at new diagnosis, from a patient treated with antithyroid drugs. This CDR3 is CAWRPLQGYYGYTF. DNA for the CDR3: TGTGCCTGGAGACCCCTGCAGGGCTACTATGGCTACACCTTC.